This T cell receptor beta chain was sequenced for a study of T cell responses to AZD1222 COVID-19 vaccine. The ends lost 6 bases at V and 4 bases at J; junction bases unmatched: 7. Germline CDR1 and CDR2: MNHEY and SMNVEV (reference sequence). CDR3 size: 15 residues. Sequencing used immunoSEQ multiplex PCR; TCRdb keeps in-frame clones, though not all of them. The sample consists of over 100,000 clones, around 84% of them appearing once. The clonotype originates from an adult in good health. V is TRBV27 and J is TRBJ2-1, with 9 bases matching TRBD2. The sequenced sample was peripheral blood, obtained on day 0 of AZD1222 vaccination. Here the CDR3 reads CASSLSSGAYNEQFF. The DNA for the CDR3 is TGTGCCAGCAGCCTTTCTAGCGGGGCTTACAATGAGCAGTTCTTC.